A single TCR beta chain is shown here with its context. Original handling: Amplification from reference gene primers served as the basis for estimated nucleated cell counts. Repertoires were generated with immunoSEQ multiplex PCR, while TCRdb's copy carries only in-frame clones and drops some. Clone size and V and J calls were adopted from that table, with D and trimming inferred from the DNA. This sample has 40,000 to 65,000 clones, with over 70% found just once. Trimming removed 8 bases from V and 3 bases from J, with 10 bases in between. Per germline, CDR1 MNHEY and CDR2 SVGAGI. The CDR3 runs 12 residues. These data originate in a study of blood T cell repertoires in COVID-19. Study at large: Material from acute and convalescent COVID-19 was sourced from the United States, Italy and Spain. Nucleic acid was either cDNA or gDNA, and it came from T cells, B-cell-depleted T cells, or PBMCs.

This rearrangement joins TRBV6-5 to TRBJ1-2; possibly TRBD1 for D (6 bases). The sequence was collected from a human donor with active or convalescent COVID-19. The donor label of this sample is uncertain. The sample taken for sequencing was peripheral blood. The CDR3 coding sequence is TGTGCCAGCCGACAGGTTTACTATGGCTACACCTTC. It specifies CASRQVYYGYTF.